The 5 T cell receptor beta chains in this list originate from one sample, sequenced in a study of somatic mutations in cytotoxic T cells in rheumatoid arthritis (TCRdb year 2017). The library was prepared using the immunoSEQ multiplex PCR assay. TCRdb stores this immuneACCESS table with in-frame sequences only. Part of the clones is absent; in the studies checked, under half of the shortfall reflects unresolved V genes, and no reason is known for the rest. This sample lists approximately 18,000 clones; 65% to 85% were detected once. The ten largest clonotypes hold roughly a tenth of the sample. The sample taken for sequencing was CD8+ T cells sorted from blood. The source of these receptors is an adult with rheumatoid arthritis.

The chain is built from TRBV28 and TRBJ2-3, with TRBD1 matching over 7 bases. CDR1 MDHEN and CDR2 SYDVKM come from the germline V gene. The CDR3 length is 15 residues. After removal of 6 bases from V and 1 base from J, the junction contained 7 bases not matched to a gene. The CDR3 spells CASSPDRAGTDTQYF. The DNA for the CDR3 is TGTGCCAGCAGCCCCGACAGGGCCGGCACAGATACGCAGTATTTT.

The chain employs TRBV29-1 and TRBJ2-7, with 8 bases matching TRBD1. The CDR3 contains 14 residues. Looked up from germline, CDR1 is SQVTM and CDR2 is ANQGSEA. With V trimmed by 0 bases and J by 9 bases, 10 bases remained unmatched. CDR3 loop: CSVEEHATGAGQYF. The CDR3 DNA sequence: TGCAGCGTTGAAGAGCACGCGACAGGGGCAGGGCAGTACTTC.

The chain links TRBV9 to TRBJ2-1; TRBD2 agrees at 15 bases. The V gene's germline CDR1 is SGDLS and CDR2 YYNGEE. Trimming at V came to 4 bases and at J to 2 bases, leaving 7 bases not matched to a gene. This CDR3 contains 18 residues. The CDR3 region is CASSPDRTSGGAYNEQFF. CDR3 in DNA: TGTGCCAGCAGCCCTGACCGGACTAGCGGGGGGGCCTACAATGAGCAGTTCTTC.

This chain joins TRBV29-1 and TRBJ2-7; 9 positions agree with TRBD1. Germline values: CDR1 SQVTM, CDR2 ANQGSEA. Trimming removed 3 bases from V and 4 bases from J; junction bases left unmatched: 7. CDR3 size: 14 residues. The CDR3 reads CSVEGDRDPYEQYF. The CDR3 nucleotides read TGCAGCGTTGAGGGGGACAGGGACCCTTACGAGCAGTACTTC.

This clone was counted between two and nine times. The chain joins TRBV6-6 to TRBJ1-6, with D possibly matching TRBD1 (6 bases). The CDR3 spans 15 residues. Germline assignment: CDR1 MNHNY and CDR2 SVGAGI (reference sequence). The germline V and J ends were trimmed by 2 bases and 6 bases, with 11 bases remaining between them. As DNA, the CDR3 is TGTGCCAGCAGTTACCCCAGGGGACCTAATTCACCCCTCCACTTT. Protein product: CASSYPRGPNSPLHF.